This T cell receptor (beta chain) came from a study of human T cells and chemical hapten exposure. Study in general: Largely, small differences in pooled library volume made per-sample TCR yields vary.

The length of the CDR3 is 16 residues. Germline CDR1 and CDR2: MNHEY and SMNVEV (reference sequence). The trim removed 7 bases at V and 9 bases at J, leaving 15 bases unmatched. TCRdb reanalysed the RACE reads using MiXCR and keeps one entry per CDR3 protein. The top ten clones hold over 2% of a sample with some 91,000 distinct CDR3 sequences, roughly an eighth of them seen once. The time point was: patch test 1, 2 weeks after DPC sensitization. Treatment described: therapeutic diphenylcyclopropenone sensitization with weekly scalp DPC. This clonotype was observed a handful of times. This chain connects TRBV27 to TRBJ2-1; 10 nucleotides agree with TRBD2. This specimen was whole blood, taken in connection with sensitization to the hapten diphenylcyclopropenone (DPC). The receptor comes from a woman in her thirties or forties with alopecia areata. Some clones in this sample may be carry-over from other donors' samples. The CDR3 reads CASKNLQREGLGEQFF. The CDR3, as DNA: TGTGCCAGCAAAAACCTCCAGCGGGAGGGCCTTGGTGAGCAGTTCTTC.